These 17 T cell receptor beta chains share one sample of origin, sequenced in a study of long-term antiretroviral therapy in people with HIV. This was the immunoSEQ v3.0 assay at survey level. Measured with immunoSEQ multiplex PCR; TCRdb has only the in-frame clones, and not every one. The sample has about 17,000 clones, approximately 81% seen once. Here the sequenced sample was unsorted PBMCs, taken 0.3 years before starting antiretroviral therapy. Receptors were obtained from a man in his fifties or sixties with HIV.

The rearrangement links TRBV13 to TRBJ2-1; D gene ambiguous. CDR1 is PRHDT, CDR2 FYEKMQ, per germline (reference sequence). Trimming shortened V by 7 bases and J by 0 bases, and 16 bases separated the two germline ends. The CDR3 totals 16 residues. This chain's CDR3 is CASTRNGFSSYNEQFF. CDR3 coding DNA: TGTGCCAGCACCCGAAACGGGTTTAGCTCCTACAATGAGCAGTTCTTC.

The chain carries TRBV9 and TRBJ1-3; 7 positions agree with TRBD1. Germline V gives CDR1 SGDLS, CDR2 YYNGEE. Losses at the gene ends were 3 bases for V and 3 bases for J; bases not matched to a gene: 15. This CDR3 comprises 18 residues. In DNA, the CDR3 is TGTGCCAGCAGCGCAAGGGACAGTAAGGTATCCGTTGGAAACACCATATATTTT. Its protein is CASSARDSKVSVGNTIYF. The entire variable domain, with the rest obtained from reference TRBV9 and TRBJ1-3, is as follows: DSGVTQTPKHLITATGQRVTLRCSPRSGDLSVYWYQQSLDQGLQFLIQYYNGEERAKGNILERFSAQQFPDLHSELNLSSLELGDSALYFCASSARDSKVSVGNTIYFGEGSWLTVV.

V gene TRBV28 combines with J gene TRBJ2-1, with TRBD2 matching 8 bases. The CDR3 has 15 residues. Trimming cost V 1 base and J 7 bases; bases outside gene matches: 6. CDR1 is MDHEN, CDR2 SYDVKM, per germline. The CDR3 region is CASSLYGRVRNEQFF. The CDR3 coding sequence is TGTGCCAGCAGTTTATACGGGAGGGTAAGGAATGAGCAGTTCTTC.

This chain uses TRBV29-1 with TRBJ2-3, with 7 bases lining up with TRBD2. V lost 6 bases, J lost 6 bases, and 0 bases stayed unmatched. This CDR3 contains 10 residues. CDR1 is SQVTM and CDR2 is ANQGSEA in the germline V gene. The CDR3 is CSVGGDTQYF. The CDR3 region has the DNA TGCAGCGTGGGGGGGGATACGCAGTATTTT.

The gene calls are TRBV27 and TRBJ1-1, with D possibly matching TRBD1 (5 bases). This CDR3 has 13 residues. Trimming shortened V by 0 bases and J by 11 bases, and 13 bases separated the two germline ends. Germline assignment: CDR1 MNHEY and CDR2 SMNVEV (reference sequence). The CDR3 bases are TGTGCCAGCAGTTTATCGGGGCCTCCGGAGGCTTTCTTT. Its translation is CASSLSGPPEAFF.

The chain uses TRBV29-1 and TRBJ2-1; D is unclear. The CDR3 length is 10 residues. CDR1 SQVTM and CDR2 ANQGSEA come from the germline V gene. The CDR3 reads CSCKYNEQFF. CDR3 sequence (DNA): TGCAGTTGCAAGTACAATGAGCAGTTCTTC.

The CDR3 here is CASSLQDLNTEAFF. CDR3 nucleotides: TGTGCCAGCAGTTTACAGGACTTGAACACTGAAGCTTTCTTT. V and J are TRBV27 and TRBJ1-1; D unresolved. This CDR3 has 14 amino acids. CDR1 is MNHEY, CDR2 SMNVEV, per germline (reference sequence). The V end lost 2 bases, the J end lost 0 bases, and 7 bases lay between the germline ends.

The CDR3 bases are TGCAGCGTTGAAGGGACTAGCGGGAATGGCACAGATACGCAGTATTTT. It yields the protein CSVEGTSGNGTDTQYF. The chain uses TRBV29-1 and TRBJ2-3, with 12 positions matching TRBD2. This CDR3 spans 16 amino acids. Germline V gives CDR1 SQVTM, CDR2 ANQGSEA. The J segment lost 1 base and the V segment lost 1 base, leaving 3 bases of the junction unmatched.

The chain couples TRBV28 to TRBJ1-5; D is possibly TRBD1 (5 bases). The CDR3 has 18 residues. The V and J ends lost 5 bases and 1 base respectively, with 21 bases between them. Looked up from germline, CDR1 is MDHEN and CDR2 is SYDVKM. Here the CDR3 reads CASSLLFFRRDSNQPQHF. The CDR3 DNA is TGTGCCAGCAGTCTACTATTTTTCAGGCGGGACAGCAATCAGCCCCAGCATTTT.

This chain uses TRBV10-1 with TRBJ2-1, with D uncertain. V was trimmed by 3 bases and J by 1 base, leaving 22 bases between them. Germline values: CDR1 WNHNN, CDR2 SYGVQD (reference sequence). The CDR3 totals 19 residues. The CDR3 is CASSDRRRNLTYSYNEQFF. Here the CDR3 DNA reads TGCGCCAGCAGTGATAGGCGACGGAATCTTACCTATTCCTACAATGAGCAGTTCTTC.

The J gene is TRBJ2-3, the V gene TRBV10-2, with TRBD2 matching over 8 bases. CDR1 WSHSY and CDR2 SAAADI come from the germline V gene. The V segment lost 6 bases and the J segment 2 bases; nucleotides outside the gene matches: 19. This CDR3 is 19 amino acids long. The DNA for the CDR3 is TGCGCCAGCAGAGACCACCCATGGGGGCGGGGGGCTTTCACAGATACGCAGTATTTT. It specifies CASRDHPWGRGAFTDTQYF.

This chain connects TRBV4-1 to TRBJ2-1; D remains ambiguous. The CDR3 contains 17 residues. The germline V gene encodes CDR1 MGHRA and CDR2 YSYEKL. V was trimmed by 3 bases and J by 0 bases, leaving 15 bases between them. DNA of the CDR3: TGCGCCAGCAGCCATAAGCCCCCAACAAGCTCCTACAATGAGCAGTTCTTC. Amino acids: CASSHKPPTSSYNEQFF.

The V and J genes are TRBV7-9 and TRBJ1-1; tentative D call: TRBD1 (5 bases). The V end lost 5 bases, the J end lost 4 bases, and 17 bases lay between the germline ends. The CDR3 length is 15 residues. Germline V lookup: CDR1 SEHNR, CDR2 FQNEAQ (reference sequence). The chain's CDR3 is CASSPDGAAGTEAFF. The CDR3 nucleotides are TGTGCCAGCAGCCCAGACGGGGCCGCGGGCACTGAAGCTTTCTTT.

The rearrangement links TRBV27 to TRBJ2-1; no clear D gene. V lost 0 bases, J lost 7 bases, and 7 bases lay in between. CDR3 size: 13 residues. Germline V gene lookup returns CDR1 MNHEY and CDR2 SMNVEV (reference sequence). Here the CDR3 DNA reads TGTGCCAGCAGTTTATCGTTGAGGAATGAGCAGTTCTTC. Amino acid sequence: CASSLSLRNEQFF.

The V and J genes are TRBV11-3 and TRBJ2-7; a possible D gene is TRBD2 (5 bases). Looked up from germline, CDR1 is SGHNT and CDR2 is YENEEA. The CDR3 is 14 residues long. With 5 bases removed from V and 6 bases from J, the gap between germline ends came to 17 bases. This CDR3 reads CASSPRDRVFEQYF. The DNA of the CDR3 is TGTGCCAGCAGCCCCCGGGATCGCGTTTTCGAGCAGTACTTC.

V and J are TRBV2 and TRBJ2-7; 8 bases are a match to TRBD1. This CDR3 spans 16 amino acids. The J segment lost 3 bases and the V segment lost 6 bases, leaving 13 bases of the junction unmatched. The germline V gene has CDR1 SNHLY and CDR2 FYNNEI. The CDR3 region has the DNA TGTGCCAGCAGCCCCTCTTTACGGGACAGGAACTACGAGCAGTACTTC. Translating gives CASSPSLRDRNYEQYF.

This clone has just a few counts. This sequence joins TRBV4-1 and TRBJ1-2; TRBD1 might be the D (6 bases). CDR1 and CDR2 from the germline V gene are MGHRA and YSYEKL. This CDR3 has 18 amino acids. V was cut by 0 bases and J by 4 bases, with 21 bases left in between. DNA for the CDR3: TGCGCCAGCAGCCAAGATCTTCCTGTTTTAAGGACAGCCTATGGCTACACCTTC. This translates into CASSQDLPVLRTAYGYTF.